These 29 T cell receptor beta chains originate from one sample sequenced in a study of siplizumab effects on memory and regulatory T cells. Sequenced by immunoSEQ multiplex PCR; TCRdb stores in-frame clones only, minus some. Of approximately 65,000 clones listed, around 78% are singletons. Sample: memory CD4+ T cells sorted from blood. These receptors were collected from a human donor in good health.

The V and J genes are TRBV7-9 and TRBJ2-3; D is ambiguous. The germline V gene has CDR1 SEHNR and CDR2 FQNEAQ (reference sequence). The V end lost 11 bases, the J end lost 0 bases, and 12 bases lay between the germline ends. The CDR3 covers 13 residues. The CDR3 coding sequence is TGTGCCCAGGTACCACCTAGCACAGATACGCAGTATTTT. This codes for CAQVPPSTDTQYF.

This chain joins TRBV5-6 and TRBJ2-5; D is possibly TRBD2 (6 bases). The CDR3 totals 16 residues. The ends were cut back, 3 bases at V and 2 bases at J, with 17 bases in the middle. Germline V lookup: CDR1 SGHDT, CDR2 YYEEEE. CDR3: CASSYLRGPEQETQYF. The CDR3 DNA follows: TGTGCCAGCAGCTACCTGCGGGGTCCGGAGCAAGAGACCCAGTACTTC.

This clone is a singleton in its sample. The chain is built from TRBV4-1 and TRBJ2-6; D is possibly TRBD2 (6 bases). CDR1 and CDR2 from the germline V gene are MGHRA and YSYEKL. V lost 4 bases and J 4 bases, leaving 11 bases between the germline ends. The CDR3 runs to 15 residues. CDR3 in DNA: TGCGCCAGCAGCCCAGCGGGCACCGGGGCCAACGTCCTGACTTTC. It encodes CASSPAGTGANVLTF.

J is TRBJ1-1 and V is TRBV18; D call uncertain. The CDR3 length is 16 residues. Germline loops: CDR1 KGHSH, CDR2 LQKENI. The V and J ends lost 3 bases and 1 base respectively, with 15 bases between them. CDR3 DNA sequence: TGTGCCAGCTCACCGAGCCGTTCGACACAGAACACTGAAGCTTTCTTT. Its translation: CASSPSRSTQNTEAFF.

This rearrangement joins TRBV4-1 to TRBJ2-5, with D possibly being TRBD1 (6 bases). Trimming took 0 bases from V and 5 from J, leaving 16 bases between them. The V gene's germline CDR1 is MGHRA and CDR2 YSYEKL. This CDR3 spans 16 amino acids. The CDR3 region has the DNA TGCGCCAGCAGCCAAGATCTTGGCAGGGGCGAGGAGACCCAGTACTTC. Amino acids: CASSQDLGRGEETQYF.

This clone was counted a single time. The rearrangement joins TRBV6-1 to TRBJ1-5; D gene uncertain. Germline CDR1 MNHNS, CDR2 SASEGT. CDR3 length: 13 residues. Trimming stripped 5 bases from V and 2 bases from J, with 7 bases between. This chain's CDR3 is CASSSEGNQPQHF. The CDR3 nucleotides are TGTGCCAGCAGTTCCGAGGGCAATCAGCCCCAGCATTTT.

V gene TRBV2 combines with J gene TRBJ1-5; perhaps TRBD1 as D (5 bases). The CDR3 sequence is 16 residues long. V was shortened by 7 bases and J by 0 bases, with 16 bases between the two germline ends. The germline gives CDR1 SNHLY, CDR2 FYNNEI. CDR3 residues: CASKKEGDFSNQPQHF. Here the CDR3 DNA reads TGTGCCAGCAAGAAGGAAGGGGACTTTAGCAATCAGCCCCAGCATTTT.

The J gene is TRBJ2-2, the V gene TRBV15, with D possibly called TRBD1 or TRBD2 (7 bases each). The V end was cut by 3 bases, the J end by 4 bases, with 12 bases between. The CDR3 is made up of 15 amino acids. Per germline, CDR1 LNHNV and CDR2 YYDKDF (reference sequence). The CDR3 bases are TGTGCCACCAGCAGGGGGAGGGGGCCCACCGGGGAGCTGTTTTTT. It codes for CATSRGRGPTGELFF.

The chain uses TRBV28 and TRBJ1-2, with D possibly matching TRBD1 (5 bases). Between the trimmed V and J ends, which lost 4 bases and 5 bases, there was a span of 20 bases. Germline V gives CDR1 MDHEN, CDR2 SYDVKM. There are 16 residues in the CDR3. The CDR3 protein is CASSSPGTQAPYGYTF. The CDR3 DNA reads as TGTGCCAGCAGTTCTCCCGGGACTCAAGCCCCTTATGGCTACACCTTC.

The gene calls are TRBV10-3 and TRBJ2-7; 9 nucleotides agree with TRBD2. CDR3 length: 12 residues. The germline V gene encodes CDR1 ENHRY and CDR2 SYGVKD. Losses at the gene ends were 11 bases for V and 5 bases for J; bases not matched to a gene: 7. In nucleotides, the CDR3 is TGTGCCTATGGGGCTAGCGGGGACGAGCAGTACTTC. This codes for CAYGASGDEQYF.

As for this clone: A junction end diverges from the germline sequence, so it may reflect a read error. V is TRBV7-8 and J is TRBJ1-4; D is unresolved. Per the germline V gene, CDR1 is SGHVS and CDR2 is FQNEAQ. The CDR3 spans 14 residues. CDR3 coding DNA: TGTGCCAGCAGCCTAGCTGCGGTCGCCGAAAAACTGTTTTTT. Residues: CASSLAAVAEKLFF.

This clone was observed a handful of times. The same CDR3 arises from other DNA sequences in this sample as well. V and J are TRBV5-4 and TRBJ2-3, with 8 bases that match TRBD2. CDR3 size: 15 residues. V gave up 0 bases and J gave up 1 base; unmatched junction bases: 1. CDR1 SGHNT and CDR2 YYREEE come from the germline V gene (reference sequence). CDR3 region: CASSLAAGGTDTQYF. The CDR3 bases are TGTGCCAGCAGCTTGGCAGCGGGGGGCACAGATACGCAGTATTTT.

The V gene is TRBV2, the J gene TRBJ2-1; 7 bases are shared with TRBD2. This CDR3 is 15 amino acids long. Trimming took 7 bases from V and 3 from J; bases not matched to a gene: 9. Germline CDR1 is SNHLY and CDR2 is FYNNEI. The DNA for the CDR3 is TGTGCCAGCACCACAAATTCGGGGGGCTACAATGAGCAGTTCTTC. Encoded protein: CASTTNSGGYNEQFF.

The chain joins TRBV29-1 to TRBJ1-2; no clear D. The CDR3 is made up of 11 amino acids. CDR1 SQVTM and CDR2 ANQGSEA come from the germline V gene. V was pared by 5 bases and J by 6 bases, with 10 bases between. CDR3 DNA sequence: TGCAGCGTTCATTTTGGAGATGGCTACACCTTC. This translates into CSVHFGDGYTF.

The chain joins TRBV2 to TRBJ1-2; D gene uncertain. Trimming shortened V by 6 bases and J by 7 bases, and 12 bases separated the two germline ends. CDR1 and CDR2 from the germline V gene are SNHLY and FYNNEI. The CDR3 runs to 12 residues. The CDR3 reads CASRDPLSGYTF. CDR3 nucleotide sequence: TGTGCCAGCAGGGATCCCCTTTCTGGCTACACCTTC.

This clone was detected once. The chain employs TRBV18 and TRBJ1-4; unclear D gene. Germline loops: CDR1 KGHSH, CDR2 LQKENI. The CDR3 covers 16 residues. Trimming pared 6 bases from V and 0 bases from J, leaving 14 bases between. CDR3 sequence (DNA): TGTGCCAGCTCCCGTGGGGTTCCTGCAACTAATGAAAAACTGTTTTTT. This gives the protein CASSRGVPATNEKLFF. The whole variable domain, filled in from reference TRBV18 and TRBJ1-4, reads NAGVMQNPRHLVRRRGQEARLRCSPMKGHSHVYWYRQLPEEGLKFMVYLQKENIIDESGMPKERFSAEFPKEGPSILRIQQVVRGDSAAYFCASSRGVPATNEKLFFGSGTQLSVL.

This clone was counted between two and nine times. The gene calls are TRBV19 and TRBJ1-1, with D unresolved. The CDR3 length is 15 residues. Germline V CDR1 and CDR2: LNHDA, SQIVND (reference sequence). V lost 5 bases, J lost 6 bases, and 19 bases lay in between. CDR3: CASSPLGRDRAEAFF. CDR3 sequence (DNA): TGTGCCAGTAGTCCTCTTGGGAGGGATAGGGCTGAAGCTTTCTTT.

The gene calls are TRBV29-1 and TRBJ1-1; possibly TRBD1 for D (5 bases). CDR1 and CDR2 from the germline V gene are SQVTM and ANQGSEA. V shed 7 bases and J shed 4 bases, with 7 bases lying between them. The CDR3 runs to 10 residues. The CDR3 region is CSGGGTEAFF. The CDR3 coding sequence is TGCAGCGGGGGGGGCACTGAAGCTTTCTTT.

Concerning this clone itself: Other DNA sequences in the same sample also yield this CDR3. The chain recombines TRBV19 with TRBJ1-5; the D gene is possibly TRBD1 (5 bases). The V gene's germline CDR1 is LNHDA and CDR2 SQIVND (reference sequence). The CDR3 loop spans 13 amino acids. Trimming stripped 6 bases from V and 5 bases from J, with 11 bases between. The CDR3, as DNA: TGTGCCAGTAGCCGGGGACGGGATCAGCCCCAGCATTTT. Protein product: CASSRGRDQPQHF. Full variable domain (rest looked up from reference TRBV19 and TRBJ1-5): DGGITQSPKYLFRKEGQNVTLSCEQNLNHDAMYWYRQDPGQGLRLIYYSQIVNDFQKGDIAEGYSVSREKKESFPLTVTSAQKNPTAFYLCASSRGRDQPQHFGDGTRLSIL.

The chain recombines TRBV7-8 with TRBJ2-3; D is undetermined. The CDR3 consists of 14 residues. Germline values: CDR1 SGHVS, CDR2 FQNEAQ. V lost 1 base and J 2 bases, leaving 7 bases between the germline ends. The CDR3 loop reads CASSLGGYTDTQYF. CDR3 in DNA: TGTGCCAGCAGCTTAGGTGGCTACACAGATACGCAGTATTTT.

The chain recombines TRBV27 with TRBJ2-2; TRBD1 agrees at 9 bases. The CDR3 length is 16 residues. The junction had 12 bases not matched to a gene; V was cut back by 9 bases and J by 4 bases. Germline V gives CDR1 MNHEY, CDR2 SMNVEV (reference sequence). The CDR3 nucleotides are TGTGCCAGGTTTCTGGGGGACAGGGCCTTCACCGGGGAGCTGTTTTTT. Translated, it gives CARFLGDRAFTGELFF.

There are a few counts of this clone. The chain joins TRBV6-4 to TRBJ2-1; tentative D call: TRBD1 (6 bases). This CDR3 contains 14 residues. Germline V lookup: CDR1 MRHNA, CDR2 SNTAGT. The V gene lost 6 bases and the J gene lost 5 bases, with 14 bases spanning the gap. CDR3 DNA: TGTGCCAGCAGAATAACGGGACAAAACAATGAGCAGTTCTTC. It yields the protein CASRITGQNNEQFF.

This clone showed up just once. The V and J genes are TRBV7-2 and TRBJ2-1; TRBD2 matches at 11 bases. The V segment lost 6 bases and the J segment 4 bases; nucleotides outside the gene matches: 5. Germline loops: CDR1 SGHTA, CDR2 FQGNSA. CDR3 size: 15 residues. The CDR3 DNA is TGTGCCAGCAGTCCCACTAGCGGGGGTTACAATGAGCAGTTCTTC. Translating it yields CASSPTSGGYNEQFF.

The CDR3: CASSATRDSYGYTF. The DNA of the CDR3 is TGCGCCAGCAGTGCGACCCGGGACAGCTATGGCTACACCTTC. The V call is TRBV10-1, the J call TRBJ1-2; 7 bases map to TRBD1. The germline V gene encodes CDR1 WNHNN and CDR2 SYGVQD (reference sequence). After removal of 4 bases from V and 4 bases from J, the junction contained 6 bases not matched to a gene. The CDR3 has 14 amino acids.

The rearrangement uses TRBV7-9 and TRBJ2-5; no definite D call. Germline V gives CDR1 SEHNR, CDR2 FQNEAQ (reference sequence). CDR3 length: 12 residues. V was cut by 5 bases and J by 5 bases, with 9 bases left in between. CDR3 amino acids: CASSPMVETQYF. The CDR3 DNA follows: TGTGCCAGCAGCCCCATGGTGGAGACCCAGTACTTC.

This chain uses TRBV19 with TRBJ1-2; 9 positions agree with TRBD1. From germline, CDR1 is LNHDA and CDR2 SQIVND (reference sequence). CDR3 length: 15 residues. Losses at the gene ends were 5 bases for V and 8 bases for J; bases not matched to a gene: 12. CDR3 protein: CASSLQAGTGHGYTF. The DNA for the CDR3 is TGTGCCAGTAGTCTGCAAGCCGGGACAGGGCACGGCTACACCTTC.

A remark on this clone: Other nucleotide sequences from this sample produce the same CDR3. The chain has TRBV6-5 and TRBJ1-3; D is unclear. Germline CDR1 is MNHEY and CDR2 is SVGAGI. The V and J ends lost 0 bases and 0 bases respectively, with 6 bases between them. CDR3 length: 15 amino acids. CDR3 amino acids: CASSYSTSSGNTIYF. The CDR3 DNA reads TGTGCCAGCAGTTACTCGACTAGCTCTGGAAACACCATATATTTT.

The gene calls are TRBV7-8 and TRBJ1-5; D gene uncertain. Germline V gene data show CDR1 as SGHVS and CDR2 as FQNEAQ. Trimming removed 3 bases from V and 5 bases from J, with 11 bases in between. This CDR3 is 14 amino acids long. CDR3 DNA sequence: TGTGCCAGCAGCTTTGGAGGTTATGATCAGCCCCAGCATTTT. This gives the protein CASSFGGYDQPQHF.

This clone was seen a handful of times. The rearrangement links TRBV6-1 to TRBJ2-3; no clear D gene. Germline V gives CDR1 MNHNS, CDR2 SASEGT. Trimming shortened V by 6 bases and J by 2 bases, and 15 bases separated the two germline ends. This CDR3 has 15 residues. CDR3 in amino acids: CASRRWGGDTDTQYF. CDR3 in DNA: TGTGCCAGCAGGCGATGGGGTGGGGACACAGATACGCAGTATTTT.